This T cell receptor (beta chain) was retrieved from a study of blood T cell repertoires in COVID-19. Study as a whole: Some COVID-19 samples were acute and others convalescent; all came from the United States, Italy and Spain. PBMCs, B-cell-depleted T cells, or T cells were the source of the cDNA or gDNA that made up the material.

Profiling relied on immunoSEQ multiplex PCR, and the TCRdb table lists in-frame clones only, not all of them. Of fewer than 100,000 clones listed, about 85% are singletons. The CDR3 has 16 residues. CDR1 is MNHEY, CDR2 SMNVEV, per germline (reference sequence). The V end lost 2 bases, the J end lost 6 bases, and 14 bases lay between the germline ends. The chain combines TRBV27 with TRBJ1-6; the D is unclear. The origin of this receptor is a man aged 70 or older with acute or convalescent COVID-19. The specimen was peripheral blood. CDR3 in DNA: TGTGCCAGCAGTTTAGAGGGCCCACCGAGTAATTCACCCCTCCACTTT. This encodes CASSLEGPPSNSPLHF.